This TCR beta chain was identified in a study of T cell changes during pregnancy in multiple sclerosis. Repertoires were generated with immunoSEQ multiplex PCR, while TCRdb's copy carries only in-frame clones and drops some. This sample has 55,000 to 70,000 clones, with 80% to 95% found just once. The CDR3 consists of 15 residues. CDR1 and CDR2 (germline): SGHTA, FQGNSA. Unmatched junction bases numbered 9, after V lost 6 bases and J lost 3 bases. The sequence was collected from a female donor with multiple sclerosis, enrolled in a pregnancy study. The chain has TRBV7-2 and TRBJ2-3, with 7 bases fitting TRBD2. The sequencing used CD4+ T cells from peripheral blood mononuclear cells, collected before pregnancy. The CDR3 sequence: CASSSRGGSTDTQYF. In DNA form, the CDR3 reads TGTGCCAGCAGTTCTAGGGGCGGGAGTACAGATACGCAGTATTTT.